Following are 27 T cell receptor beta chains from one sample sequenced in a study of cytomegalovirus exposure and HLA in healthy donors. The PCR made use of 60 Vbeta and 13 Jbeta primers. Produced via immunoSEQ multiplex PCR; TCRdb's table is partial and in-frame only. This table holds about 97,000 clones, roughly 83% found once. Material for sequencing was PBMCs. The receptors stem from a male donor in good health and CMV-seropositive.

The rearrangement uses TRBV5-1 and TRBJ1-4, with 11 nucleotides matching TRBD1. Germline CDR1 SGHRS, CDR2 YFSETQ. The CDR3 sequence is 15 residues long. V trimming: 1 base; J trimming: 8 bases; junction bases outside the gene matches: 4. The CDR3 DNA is TGCGCCAGCAGCTTGTTGGGACAGGGGGTAGAAAAACTGTTTTTT. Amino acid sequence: CASSLLGQGVEKLFF.

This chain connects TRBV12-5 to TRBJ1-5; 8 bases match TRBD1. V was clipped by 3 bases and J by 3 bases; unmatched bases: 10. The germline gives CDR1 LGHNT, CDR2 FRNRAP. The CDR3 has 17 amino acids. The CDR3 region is CASGFFSTGAVNQPQHF. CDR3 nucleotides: TGTGCTAGTGGTTTTTTTTCGACAGGGGCGGTCAATCAGCCCCAGCATTTT.

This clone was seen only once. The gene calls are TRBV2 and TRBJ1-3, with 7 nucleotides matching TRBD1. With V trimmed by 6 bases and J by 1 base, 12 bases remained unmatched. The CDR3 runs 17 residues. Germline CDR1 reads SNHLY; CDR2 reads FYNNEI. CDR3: CASSALGTAGSGNTIYF. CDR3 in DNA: TGTGCCAGCAGCGCCCTAGGGACAGCGGGTTCTGGAAACACCATATATTTT.

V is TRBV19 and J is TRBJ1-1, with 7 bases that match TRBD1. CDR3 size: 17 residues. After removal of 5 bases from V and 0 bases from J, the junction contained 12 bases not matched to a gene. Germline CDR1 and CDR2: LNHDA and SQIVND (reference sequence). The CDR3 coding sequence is TGTGCCAGTAGTCCCAATGGCCGACAGGGAATGAACACTGAAGCTTTCTTT. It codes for CASSPNGRQGMNTEAFF.

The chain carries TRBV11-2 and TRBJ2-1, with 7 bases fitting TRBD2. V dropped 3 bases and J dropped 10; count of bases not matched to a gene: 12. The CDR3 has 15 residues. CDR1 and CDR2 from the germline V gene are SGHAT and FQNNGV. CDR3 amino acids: CASSFREGGRGEQFF. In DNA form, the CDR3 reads TGTGCCAGCAGCTTTAGGGAGGGAGGGCGAGGCGAGCAGTTCTTC.

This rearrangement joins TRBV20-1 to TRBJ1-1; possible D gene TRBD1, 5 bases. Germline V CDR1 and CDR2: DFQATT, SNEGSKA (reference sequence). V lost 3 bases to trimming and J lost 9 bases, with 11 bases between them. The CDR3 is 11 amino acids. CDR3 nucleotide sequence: TGCAGTGCTAGTCCCCAGGGCAAAGCTTTCTTT. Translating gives CSASPQGKAFF.

CDR3 DNA sequence: TGCGCCAGCAGCCCCGAGCGGGGGGGCGGGACAGATACGCAGTATTTT. This translates into CASSPERGGGTDTQYF. The chain combines TRBV5-1 with TRBJ2-3; 10 positions agree with TRBD2. The germline CDR1 and CDR2 sequences are SGHRS and YFSETQ. The CDR3 covers 16 residues. The J segment lost 3 bases and the V segment lost 4 bases, leaving 8 bases of the junction unmatched.

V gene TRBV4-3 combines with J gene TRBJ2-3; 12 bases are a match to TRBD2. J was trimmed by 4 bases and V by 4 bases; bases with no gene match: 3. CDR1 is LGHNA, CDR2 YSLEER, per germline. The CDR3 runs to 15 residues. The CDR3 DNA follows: TGCGCCAGCAGCCTCGGGACTAGCGGGCCAGATACGCAGTATTTT. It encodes CASSLGTSGPDTQYF.

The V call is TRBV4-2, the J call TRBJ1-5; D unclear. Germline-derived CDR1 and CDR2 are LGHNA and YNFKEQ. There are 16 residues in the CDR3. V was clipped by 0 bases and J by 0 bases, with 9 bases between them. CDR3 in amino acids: CASSQDLENSNQPQHF. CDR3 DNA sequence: TGTGCCAGCAGCCAAGATTTAGAGAATAGCAATCAGCCCCAGCATTTT.

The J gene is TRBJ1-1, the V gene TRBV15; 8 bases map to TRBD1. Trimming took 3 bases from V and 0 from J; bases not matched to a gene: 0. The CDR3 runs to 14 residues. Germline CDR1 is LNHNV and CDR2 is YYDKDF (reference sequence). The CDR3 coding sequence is TGTGCCACCAGCAGGGACAGGGTGAACACTGAAGCTTTCTTT. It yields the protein CATSRDRVNTEAFF.

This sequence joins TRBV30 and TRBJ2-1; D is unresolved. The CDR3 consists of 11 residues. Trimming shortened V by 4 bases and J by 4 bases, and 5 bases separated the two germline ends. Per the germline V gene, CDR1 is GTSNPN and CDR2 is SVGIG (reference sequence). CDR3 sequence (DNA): TGTGCCTGGACCATTTACAATGAGCAGTTCTTC. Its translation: CAWTIYNEQFF. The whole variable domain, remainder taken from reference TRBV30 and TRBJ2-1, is SQTIHQWPATLVQPVGSPLSLECTVEGTSNPNLYWYRQAAGRGLQLLFYSVGIGQISSEVPQNLSASRPQDRQFILSSKKLLLSDSGFYLCAWTIYNEQFFGPGTRLTVL.

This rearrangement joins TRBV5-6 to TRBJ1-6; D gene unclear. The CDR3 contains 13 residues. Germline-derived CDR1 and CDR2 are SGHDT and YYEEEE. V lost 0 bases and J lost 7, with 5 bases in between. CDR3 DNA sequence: TGTGCCAGCAGCTTGGATCCGAATTCACCCCTCCACTTT. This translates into CASSLDPNSPLHF.

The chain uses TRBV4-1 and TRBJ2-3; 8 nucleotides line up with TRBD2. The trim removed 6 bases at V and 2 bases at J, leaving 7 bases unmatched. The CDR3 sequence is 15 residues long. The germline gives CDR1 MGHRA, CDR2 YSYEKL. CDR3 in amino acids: CASRGGLENTDTQYF. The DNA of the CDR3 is TGCGCCAGCAGGGGGGGACTAGAAAACACAGATACGCAGTATTTT.

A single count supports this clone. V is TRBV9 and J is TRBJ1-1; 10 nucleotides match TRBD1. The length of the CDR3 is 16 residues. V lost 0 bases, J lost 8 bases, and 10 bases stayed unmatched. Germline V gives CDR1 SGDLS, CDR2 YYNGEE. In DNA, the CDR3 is TGTGCCAGCAGCGTAGGAGGGGGACAGGGGCTGAGGGAAGCTTTCTTT. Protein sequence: CASSVGGGQGLREAFF.

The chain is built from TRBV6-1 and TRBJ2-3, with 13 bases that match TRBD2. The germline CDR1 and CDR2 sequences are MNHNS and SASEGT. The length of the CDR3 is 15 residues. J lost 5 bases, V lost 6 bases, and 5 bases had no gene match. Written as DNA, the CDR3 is TGTGCCAGCAGCCGACTAGCGGGGGGAGTAGATACGCAGTATTTT. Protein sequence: CASSRLAGGVDTQYF.

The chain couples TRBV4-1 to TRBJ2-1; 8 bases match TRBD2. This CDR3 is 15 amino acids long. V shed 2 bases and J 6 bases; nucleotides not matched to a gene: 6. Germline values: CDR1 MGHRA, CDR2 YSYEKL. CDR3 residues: CASSQSGGGLNEQFF. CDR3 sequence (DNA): TGCGCCAGCAGCCAAAGCGGGGGCGGACTCAATGAGCAGTTCTTC.

CDR3 in DNA: TGTGCCATCAGTGAGTGGCAGGGAGGCGATCAGCCCCAGCATTTT. Its translation is CAISEWQGGDQPQHF. This sequence joins TRBV10-3 and TRBJ1-5; D perhaps matches TRBD1 (5 bases). CDR3 length: 15 amino acids. Germline values: CDR1 ENHRY, CDR2 SYGVKD. V was trimmed by 1 base and J by 5 bases, leaving 12 bases between them.

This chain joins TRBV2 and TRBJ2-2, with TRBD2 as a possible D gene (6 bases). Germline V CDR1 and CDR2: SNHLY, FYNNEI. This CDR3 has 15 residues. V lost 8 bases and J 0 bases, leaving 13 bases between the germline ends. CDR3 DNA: TGTGCCAGCCAAACCGGGACTCCGAACACCGGGGAGCTGTTTTTT. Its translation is CASQTGTPNTGELFF.

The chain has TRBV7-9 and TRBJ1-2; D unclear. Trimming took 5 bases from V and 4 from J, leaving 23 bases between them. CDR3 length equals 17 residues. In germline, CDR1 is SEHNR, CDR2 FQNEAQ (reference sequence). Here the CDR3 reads CASSPRASASPGYGYTF. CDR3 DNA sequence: TGTGCCAGCAGCCCGCGGGCTTCAGCTTCCCCGGGCTATGGCTACACCTTC.

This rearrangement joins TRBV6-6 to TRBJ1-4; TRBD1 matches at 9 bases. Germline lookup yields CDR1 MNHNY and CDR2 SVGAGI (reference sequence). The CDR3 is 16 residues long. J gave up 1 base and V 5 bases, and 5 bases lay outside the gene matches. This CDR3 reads CASSVQGARTNEKLFF. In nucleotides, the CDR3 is TGTGCCAGCAGTGTACAGGGGGCGCGAACTAATGAAAAACTGTTTTTT.

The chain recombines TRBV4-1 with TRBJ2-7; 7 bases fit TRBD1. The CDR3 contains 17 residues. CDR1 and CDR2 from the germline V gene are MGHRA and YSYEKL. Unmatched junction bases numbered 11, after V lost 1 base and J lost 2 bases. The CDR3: CASSQAAGTATTYEQYF. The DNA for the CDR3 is TGCGCCAGCAGCCAAGCTGCTGGGACAGCGACGACCTACGAGCAGTACTTC.

The CDR3 bases are TGTGCCAGCTCAAAGGGACAGGGTGGAGAAAAACTGTTTTTT. The encoded protein is CASSKGQGGEKLFF. The V call is TRBV18, the J call TRBJ1-4; the match to TRBD1 covers 9 bases. Germline loops: CDR1 KGHSH, CDR2 LQKENI. V shed 5 bases, J shed 8 bases, and the junction held 6 bases outside the gene matches. The length of the CDR3 is 14 residues.

Here the CDR3 DNA reads TGCGCCAGCAGCTCCGGGACTAGCGCCGAGACCCAGTACTTC. It codes for CASSSGTSAETQYF. The rearrangement uses TRBV5-1 and TRBJ2-5, with 10 bases aligning to TRBD2. The J segment lost 5 bases and the V segment lost 3 bases, leaving 4 bases of the junction unmatched. The CDR3 totals 14 residues. From germline, CDR1 is SGHRS and CDR2 YFSETQ.

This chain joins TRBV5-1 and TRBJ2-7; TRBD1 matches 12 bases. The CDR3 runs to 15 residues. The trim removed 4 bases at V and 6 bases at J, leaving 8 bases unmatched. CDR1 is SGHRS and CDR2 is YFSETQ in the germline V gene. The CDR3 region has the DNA TGCGCCAGCAGCCGGGACAGGGGGCTTTCCGGCGAGCAGTACTTC. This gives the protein CASSRDRGLSGEQYF.

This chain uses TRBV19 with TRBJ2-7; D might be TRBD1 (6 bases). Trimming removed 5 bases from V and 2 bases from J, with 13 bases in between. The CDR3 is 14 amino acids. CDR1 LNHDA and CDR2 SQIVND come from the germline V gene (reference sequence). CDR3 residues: CASSSDRIAYEQYF. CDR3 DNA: TGTGCCAGTAGTTCAGACAGGATTGCCTACGAGCAGTACTTC.

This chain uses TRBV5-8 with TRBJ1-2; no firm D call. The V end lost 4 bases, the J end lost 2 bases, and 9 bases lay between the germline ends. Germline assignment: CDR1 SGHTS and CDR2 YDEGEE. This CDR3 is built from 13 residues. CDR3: CASSTGGNYGYTF. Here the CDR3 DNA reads TGTGCCAGCAGCACGGGCGGGAACTATGGCTACACCTTC.

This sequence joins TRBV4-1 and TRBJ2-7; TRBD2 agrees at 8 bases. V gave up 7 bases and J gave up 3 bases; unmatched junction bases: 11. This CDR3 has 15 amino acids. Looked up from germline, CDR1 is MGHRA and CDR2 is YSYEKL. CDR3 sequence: CASTPGSGGDYEQYF. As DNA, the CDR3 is TGCGCCAGCACCCCGGGGAGCGGGGGAGACTACGAGCAGTACTTC.